This T cell receptor (beta chain) came from a study of Ad26.COV2.S vaccination and SARS-CoV-2 variants. Study in general: Vaccine-arm donor from the placebo-controlled COV1001 Ad26.COV2.S trial. Study-wide points: Vaccinated and placebo-treated recipients had similar non-spike TCR breadth. Vaccinees reportedly had broad spike-specific CD8+ and CD4+ T cell responses.

Germline lookup yields CDR1 LGHNA and CDR2 YSLEER. Trimming cost V 2 bases and J 6 bases; bases outside gene matches: 5. The length of the CDR3 is 14 residues. The treatment here: some 20 received Ad26.COV2.S at low or high dose, single or two shots; roughly five received placebo; per-sample allocation not given. Day 63 after the first injection of vaccine or placebo was the sampling time. The vaccine delivered Wuhan-strain SARS-CoV-2 spike through an Ad26 vector. To note about this clone: The antigen is undetermined.

Sequencing was performed with immunoSEQ multiplex PCR; in TCRdb, only in-frame clones are kept and a portion is missing. The sample carries around 300,000 clones, about 86% recorded once. The sequencing here drew on peripheral blood, taken in a trial of Ad26.COV2.S vaccine versus placebo. The sequence derives from a person aged 18-60 years who received the Ad26.COV2.S COVID-19 vaccine or a placebo. This chain joins TRBV4-3 and TRBJ2-7, with 9 bases fitting TRBD1. The CDR3 DNA reads as TGCGCCAGCAGCCAAACGGGACAGGGAGGCGAGCAGTACTTC. This codes for CASSQTGQGGEQYF.